This TCR beta chain derives from a study of blood T cell repertoires in COVID-19. Study at large: COVID-19 samples, acute and convalescent, were from the United States, Italy and Spain. PBMCs, B-cell-depleted T cells, or T cells provided the cDNA or gDNA that made up the material.

Study processing details: The assay estimated nucleated cells by amplifying reference gene primers. Clones were read by immunoSEQ multiplex PCR, and TCRdb kept only the in-frame ones, dropping some. Clonal size and the V and J genes are those of that table, whereas D and trimming came from the DNA. The sample holds 26,000 or so clones, over 80% seen once. Germline V lookup: CDR1 PRHDT, CDR2 FYEKMQ (reference sequence). The CDR3 loop spans 14 amino acids. Trimming stripped 2 bases from V and 5 bases from J, with 11 bases between. The chain joins TRBV13 to TRBJ2-3; a possible D gene is TRBD1 (5 bases). Sequencing used peripheral blood. The sequence derives from a human donor in a cohort sampled during active COVID-19. The CDR3 DNA is TGTGCCAGCAGCTTACGACGACAGCAAGATACGCAGTATTTT. This gives the protein CASSLRRQQDTQYF.